This T cell receptor (beta chain) was captured in a study of cytomegalovirus exposure and HLA in healthy donors. Study-level results: Rarity characterized most TCR sequences, yet some public TCRs appeared in many donors.

The table came from immunoSEQ multiplex PCR; TCRdb's copy has only in-frame clones and leaves some out. The sample holds under 150,000 clones, approximately 86% seen once. This CDR3 is built from 16 residues. In germline, CDR1 is MNHEY, CDR2 SVGAGI. V was clipped by 0 bases and J by 5 bases, with 13 bases between them. The donors were part of the validation cohort, which consisted of roughly 110 subjects and was separate from the first cohort of under 750 subjects. A note on this clone: The antigen is not known.

The sequence was obtained from a man younger than 35 in good health and CMV-seropositive. The source material was PBMCs. This chain connects TRBV6-5 to TRBJ2-2; D unresolved. The CDR3 DNA follows: TGTGCCAGCAGTTACTCAGGCGGATTATTAACCGGGGAGCTGTTTTTT. Amino acids: CASSYSGGLLTGELFF.